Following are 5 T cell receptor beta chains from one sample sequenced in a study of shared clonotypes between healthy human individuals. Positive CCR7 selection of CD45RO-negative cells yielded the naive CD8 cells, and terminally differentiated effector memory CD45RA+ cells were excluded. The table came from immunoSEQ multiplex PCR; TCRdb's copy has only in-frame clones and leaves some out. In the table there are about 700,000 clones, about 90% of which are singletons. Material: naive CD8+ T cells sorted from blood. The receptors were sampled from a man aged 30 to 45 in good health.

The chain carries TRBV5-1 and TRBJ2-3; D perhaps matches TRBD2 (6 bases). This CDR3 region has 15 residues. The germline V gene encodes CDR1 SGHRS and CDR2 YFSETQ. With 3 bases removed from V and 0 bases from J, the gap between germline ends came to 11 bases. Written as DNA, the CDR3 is TGCGCCAGCAGCTCGTCCGGGACTAGCACAGATACGCAGTATTTT. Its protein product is CASSSSGTSTDTQYF.

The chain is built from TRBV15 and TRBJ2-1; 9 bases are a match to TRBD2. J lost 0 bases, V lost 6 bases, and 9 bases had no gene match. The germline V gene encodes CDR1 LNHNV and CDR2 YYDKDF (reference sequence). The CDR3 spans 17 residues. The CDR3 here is CATSRPDSGSSYNEQFF. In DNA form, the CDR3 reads TGTGCCACCAGTCGTCCCGATAGCGGGAGCTCCTACAATGAGCAGTTCTTC.

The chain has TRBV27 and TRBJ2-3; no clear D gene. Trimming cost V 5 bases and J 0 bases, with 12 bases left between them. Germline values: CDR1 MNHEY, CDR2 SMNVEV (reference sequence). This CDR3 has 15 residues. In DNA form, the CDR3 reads TGTGCCAGCAGTCACCTTGATACTAGCACAGATACGCAGTATTTT. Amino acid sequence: CASSHLDTSTDTQYF.

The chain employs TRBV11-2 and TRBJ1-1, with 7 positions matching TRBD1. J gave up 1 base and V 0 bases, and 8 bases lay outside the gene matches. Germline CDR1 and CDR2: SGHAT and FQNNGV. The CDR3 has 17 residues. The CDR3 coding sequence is TGTGCCAGCAGCTTAGAACCGACAGGGAACAAGAACACTGAAGCTTTCTTT. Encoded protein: CASSLEPTGNKNTEAFF.

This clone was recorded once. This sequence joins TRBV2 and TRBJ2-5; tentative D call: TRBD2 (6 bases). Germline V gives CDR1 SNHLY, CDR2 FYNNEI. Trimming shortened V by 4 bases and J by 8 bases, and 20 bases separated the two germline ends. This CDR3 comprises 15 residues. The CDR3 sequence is CASSVDSSRAGTQYF. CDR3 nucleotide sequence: TGTGCCAGCAGTGTAGACAGCTCCCGAGCGGGTACCCAGTACTTC.